The sample holds a few counts of the clone carrying this T cell receptor (beta chain). This specimen comes from a study of CD4 and CD8 cells across lung adenocarcinoma regions. MiXCR was run by TCRdb on the PCR reads, yielding one entry per CDR3 protein. The repertoire consists of roughly 10,000 distinct CDR3 sequences, with roughly 50% occurring once and the leading ten covering around half. V shed 8 bases and J 4 bases; nucleotides not matched to a gene: 7. The germline V gene has CDR1 WSHSY and CDR2 SAAADI. CDR3 length equals 13 residues. Samples came from patients with localized non-small cell lung adenocarcinoma.

This clonotype was obtained from a female donor with lung adenocarcinoma. The CD4 and CD8 labels of this study may be unreliable. The chain recombines TRBV10-2 with TRBJ2-5; 7 bases line up with TRBD2. Sequenced sample: CD8+ T cells from the margin of a lung tumor. The CDR3 loop reads CASAGTTGETQYF. Here the CDR3 DNA reads TGCGCCAGCGCCGGGACTACTGGAGAGACCCAGTACTTC.